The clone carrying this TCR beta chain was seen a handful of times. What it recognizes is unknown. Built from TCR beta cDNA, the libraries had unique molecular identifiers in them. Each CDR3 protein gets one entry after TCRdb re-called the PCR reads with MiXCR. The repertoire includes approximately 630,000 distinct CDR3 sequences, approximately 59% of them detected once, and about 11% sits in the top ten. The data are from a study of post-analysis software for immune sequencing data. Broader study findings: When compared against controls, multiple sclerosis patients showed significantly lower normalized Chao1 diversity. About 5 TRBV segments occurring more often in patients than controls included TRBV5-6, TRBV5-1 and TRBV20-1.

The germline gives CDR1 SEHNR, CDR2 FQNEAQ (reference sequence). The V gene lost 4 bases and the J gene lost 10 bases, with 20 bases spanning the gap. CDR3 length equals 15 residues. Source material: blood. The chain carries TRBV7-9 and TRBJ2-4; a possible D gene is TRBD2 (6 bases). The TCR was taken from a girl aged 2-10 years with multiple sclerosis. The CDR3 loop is CASSSGQGLRGIQYF. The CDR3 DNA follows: TGTGCCAGCAGCTCCGGGCAGGGCCTCCGGGGGATTCAGTACTTC.